The following is a T cell receptor (beta chain) sequence with its context. The data are from a study of blood T cell repertoires in COVID-19. Assay used: immunoSEQ multiplex PCR; TCRdb lists only in-frame clones, some missing. Of approximately 42,000 clones in the sample, roughly 73% are singletons; the top ten hold approximately 62%. The receptor comes from an elderly man with acute or convalescent COVID-19. Sequencing input: peripheral blood.

CDR3 loop: CACTPMGQGRGTEAFF. In nucleotides, the CDR3 is TGTGCCTGCACTCCGATGGGACAGGGGCGGGGAACTGAAGCTTTCTTT. This chain connects TRBV30 to TRBJ1-1; TRBD1 matches at 10 bases. The germline CDR1 and CDR2 sequences are GTSNPN and SVGIG (reference sequence). Trimming removed 6 bases from V and 5 bases from J; junction bases left unmatched: 15. CDR3 length equals 16 residues.